Listed below are T cell receptor beta chains from one sample, sequenced in a study of T cells after yellow fever vaccination. Each CDR3 protein is one row after TCRdb ran MiXCR on the 5' RACE reads. This sample has hundreds of thousands of distinct CDR3 sequences, with about 13% found just once. Sequenced material: PBMCs, taken on the day of the yellow fever booster vaccination. All receptors come from a man younger than 45 who received the YFV17D yellow fever vaccine. The CDR3 runs from the conserved cysteine through the conserved F or W. The order of the fields is clone size, D gene, V gene, J gene, CDR3 length, CDR3 protein, CDR3 DNA. A D gene is named only where the DNA matches it firmly. Clone size is stated in some rows and not others, as once, few, many or a class when expanded.

size: many; D: -; V: TRBV6-5; J: TRBJ2-7; length: 15; CDR3: CASSYTSSAAYEQYF; DNA: TGTGCCAGCAGTTACACTTCCAGCGCTGCCTACGAGCAGTACTTC
size: few; D: TRBD2; V: TRBV23-1; J: TRBJ2-3; length: 16; CDR3: CASSFELARGTDTQYF; DNA: TGCGCCAGCAGCTTCGAACTAGCGAGGGGCACAGATACGCAGTATTTT
size: -; D: -; V: TRBV5-1; J: TRBJ2-1; length: 14; CDR3: CATQPGPEVNEQFF; DNA: TGCGCCACACAGCCGGGACCGGAGGTGAATGAGCAGTTCTTC
size: -; D: TRBD2; V: TRBV10-3; J: TRBJ2-3; length: 14; CDR3: CAISELAGGDTQYF; DNA: TGTGCCATCAGTGAGCTGGCGGGAGGGGATACGCAGTATTTT
size: -; D: -; V: TRBV20-1; J: TRBJ1-4; length: 16; CDR3: CSARERGHVVGEKLFF; DNA: TGCAGTGCTAGAGAGCGGGGACATGTTGTTGGTGAAAAACTGTTTTTT
size: -; D: -; V: TRBV7-3; J: TRBJ2-5; length: 15; CDR3: CASSLQTGTSETQYF; DNA: TGTGCCAGCAGCTTACAAACAGGCACCTCGGAGACCCAGTACTTC
size: -; D: -; V: TRBV7-2; J: TRBJ2-2; length: 15; CDR3: CASSLTGVNTGELFF; DNA: TGTGCCAGCAGCTTGACAGGCGTGAACACCGGGGAGCTGTTTTTT
size: many; D: -; V: TRBV5-1; J: TRBJ2-4; length: 12; CDR3: CASSLDQFIQYF; DNA: TGCGCCAGCAGCTTGGATCAGTTCATTCAGTACTTC
size: -; D: -; V: TRBV7-8; J: TRBJ1-1; length: 17; CDR3: CASSSRRLGQVNTEAFF; DNA: TGTGCCAGCAGCTCCCGAAGGCTGGGACAAGTGAACACTGAAGCTTTCTTT
size: few; D: TRBD2; V: TRBV12-3/TRBV12-4; J: TRBJ2-2; length: 15; CDR3: CASRLAGGNTGELFF; DNA: TGTGCCTCTCGACTAGCGGGAGGGAACACCGGGGAGCTGTTTTTT
size: few; D: -; V: TRBV11-2; J: TRBJ2-7; length: 19; CDR3: CASSLGYRGLGLGYYEQYF; DNA: TGTGCCAGCAGCTTGGGGTACAGGGGACTGGGACTAGGATACTACGAGCAGTACTTC
size: many; D: -; V: TRBV6-4; J: TRBJ2-1; length: 13; CDR3: CASSASVYNEQFF; DNA: TGTGCCAGCAGTGCTAGCGTTTACAATGAGCAGTTCTTC
size: few; D: -; V: TRBV18; J: TRBJ1-4; length: 15; CDR3: CASSPAGRLNEKLFF; DNA: TGTGCCAGCTCACCCGCGGGACGGCTGAATGAAAAACTGTTTTTT
size: few; D: TRBD2; V: TRBV7-2; J: TRBJ2-7; length: 16; CDR3: CASSLLPVAGTYEQYF; DNA: TGTGCCAGCAGCTTGCTGCCCGTAGCGGGCACCTACGAGCAGTACTTC
size: many; D: TRBD1; V: TRBV27; J: TRBJ1-6; length: 15; CDR3: CASSLLGDSPSPLHF; DNA: TGTGCCAGCAGTTTACTCGGGGACAGCCCTTCACCCCTCCACTTT
size: -; D: TRBD2; V: TRBV12-3/TRBV12-4; J: TRBJ2-7; length: 15; CDR3: CASSLTSGSSHEQYF; DNA: TGTGCCAGCAGTTTAACTAGCGGGAGTTCCCACGAGCAGTACTTC
size: few; D: -; V: TRBV5-6; J: TRBJ1-5; length: 20; CDR3: CASSSFPLLGRLEDDQPQHF; DNA: TGTGCCAGCAGCTCCTTCCCCCTGTTGGGTCGGTTGGAGGACGATCAGCCCCAGCATTTT
size: few; D: -; V: TRBV20-1; J: TRBJ2-1; length: 14; CDR3: CSRTGLRPPTRQFF; DNA: TGCAGTCGGACTGGGCTCAGACCCCCGACCCGGCAGTTCTTC
size: -; D: -; V: TRBV4-3; J: TRBJ2-1; length: 15; CDR3: CASSQYTGDYNEQFF; DNA: TGCGCCAGCAGCCAATATACGGGCGACTACAATGAGCAGTTCTTC
size: few; D: -; V: TRBV7-9; J: TRBJ2-4; length: 17; CDR3: CASSPNGGVPLKNIQYF; DNA: TGTGCCAGCAGCCCTAACGGCGGGGTTCCCTTAAAAAACATTCAGTACTTC
size: few; D: TRBD2; V: TRBV7-8; J: TRBJ2-1; length: 15; CDR3: CASSLQTGGDNEQFF; DNA: TGTGCCAGCAGCCTACAGACGGGAGGGGACAATGAGCAGTTCTTC
size: -; D: TRBD2; V: TRBV20-1; J: TRBJ2-3; length: 15; CDR3: CSAGLAGTSTDTQYF; DNA: TGCAGTGCTGGTCTAGCGGGAACGAGCACAGATACGCAGTATTTT
size: -; D: -; V: TRBV12-3/TRBV12-4; J: TRBJ2-7; length: 13; CDR3: CASRGGQYYEQYF; DNA: TGTGCCAGCAGGGGAGGACAGTACTACGAGCAGTACTTC
size: few; D: -; V: TRBV7-2; J: TRBJ1-4; length: 13; CDR3: CASSLNRDEKLFF; DNA: TGTGCCAGCAGCTTAAACAGGGATGAAAAACTGTTTTTT
size: -; D: TRBD2; V: TRBV5-1; J: TRBJ2-3; length: 20; CDR3: CARSLAVPGLATSSTDTQYF; DNA: TGCGCCAGAAGCTTGGCGGTACCGGGACTAGCGACCTCTAGCACAGATACGCAGTATTTT
size: -; D: TRBD1; V: TRBV6-2/TRBV6-3; J: TRBJ1-5; length: 15; CDR3: CASSYSGGASQPQHF; DNA: TGTGCCAGCAGTTACTCAGGGGGCGCTTCTCAGCCCCAGCATTTT
size: few; D: TRBD2; V: TRBV30; J: TRBJ2-7; length: 14; CDR3: CAWSGREGTYEQYF; DNA: TGTGCCTGGAGTGGGCGGGAGGGAACCTACGAGCAGTACTTC
size: once; D: -; V: TRBV20-1; J: TRBJ2-2; length: 15; CDR3: CSATRRDLGTGELFF; DNA: TGCAGTGCCACCCGACGGGACTTGGGCACCGGGGAGCTGTTTTTT
size: few; D: -; V: TRBV29-1; J: TRBJ2-7; length: 11; CDR3: CSIPGGNEQYF; DNA: TGCAGCATCCCCGGGGGTAACGAGCAGTACTTC
size: -; D: TRBD2; V: TRBV5-1; J: TRBJ2-2; length: 16; CDR3: CASEGSGRANTGELFF; DNA: TGCGCCAGCGAGGGTAGCGGGAGAGCGAACACCGGGGAGCTGTTTTTT
size: -; D: -; V: TRBV11-2; J: TRBJ2-2; length: 18; CDR3: CASSATPPGHTNTGELFF; DNA: TGTGCCAGCAGCGCCACGCCCCCGGGACACACGAACACCGGGGAGCTGTTTTTT
size: -; D: -; V: TRBV4-3; J: TRBJ1-3; length: 14; CDR3: CASSQVGPGNTIYF; DNA: TGCGCCAGCAGCCAAGTCGGTCCTGGAAACACCATATATTTT
size: few; D: -; V: TRBV3-1; J: TRBJ2-4; length: 18; CDR3: CASSQDLKGGGLRNIQYF; DNA: TGTGCCAGCAGCCAAGATTTAAAGGGGGGAGGGCTTAGGAACATTCAGTACTTC
size: many; D: TRBD2; V: TRBV5-1; J: TRBJ2-1; length: 15; CDR3: CASSSGLAGADEQFF; DNA: TGCGCCAGCAGCTCGGGACTAGCGGGAGCAGATGAGCAGTTCTTC
size: few; D: -; V: TRBV11-1; J: TRBJ2-2; length: 14; CDR3: CASSISLGTGELFF; DNA: TGTGCCAGCAGCATAAGTCTAGGCACCGGGGAGCTGTTTTTT
size: few; D: -; V: TRBV19; J: TRBJ2-5; length: 13; CDR3: CASSMRTGETQYF; DNA: TGTGCCAGTAGTATGAGAACAGGGGAGACCCAGTACTTC
size: -; D: TRBD2; V: TRBV15; J: TRBJ2-1; length: 14; CDR3: CATSRGAGVNEQFF; DNA: TGTGCCACCAGCAGAGGAGCGGGAGTGAATGAGCAGTTCTTC
size: -; D: TRBD1; V: TRBV7-9; J: TRBJ1-4; length: 15; CDR3: CASSLPTGSGEKLFF; DNA: TGTGCCAGCAGCTTACCGACAGGGTCGGGTGAAAAACTGTTTTTT
size: -; D: TRBD1; V: TRBV19; J: TRBJ2-1; length: 15; CDR3: CASSSGQGALAEQFF; DNA: TGTGCCAGTAGTAGTGGACAGGGGGCGCTTGCTGAGCAGTTCTTC
size: few; D: -; V: TRBV7-6; J: TRBJ1-2; length: 14; CDR3: CASSPGVSGYGYTF; DNA: TGTGCCAGCAGTCCAGGGGTGTCGGGCTATGGCTACACCTTC
size: -; D: TRBD1; V: TRBV2; J: TRBJ2-2; length: 15; CDR3: CASNPGQGGVGELFF; DNA: TGTGCCAGCAACCCAGGACAGGGGGGCGTCGGGGAGCTGTTTTTT
size: few; D: -; V: TRBV5-1; J: TRBJ2-7; length: 16; CDR3: CASSLDLGGVSYEQYF; DNA: TGCGCCAGCAGCTTGGATCTCGGAGGAGTCTCCTACGAGCAGTACTTC